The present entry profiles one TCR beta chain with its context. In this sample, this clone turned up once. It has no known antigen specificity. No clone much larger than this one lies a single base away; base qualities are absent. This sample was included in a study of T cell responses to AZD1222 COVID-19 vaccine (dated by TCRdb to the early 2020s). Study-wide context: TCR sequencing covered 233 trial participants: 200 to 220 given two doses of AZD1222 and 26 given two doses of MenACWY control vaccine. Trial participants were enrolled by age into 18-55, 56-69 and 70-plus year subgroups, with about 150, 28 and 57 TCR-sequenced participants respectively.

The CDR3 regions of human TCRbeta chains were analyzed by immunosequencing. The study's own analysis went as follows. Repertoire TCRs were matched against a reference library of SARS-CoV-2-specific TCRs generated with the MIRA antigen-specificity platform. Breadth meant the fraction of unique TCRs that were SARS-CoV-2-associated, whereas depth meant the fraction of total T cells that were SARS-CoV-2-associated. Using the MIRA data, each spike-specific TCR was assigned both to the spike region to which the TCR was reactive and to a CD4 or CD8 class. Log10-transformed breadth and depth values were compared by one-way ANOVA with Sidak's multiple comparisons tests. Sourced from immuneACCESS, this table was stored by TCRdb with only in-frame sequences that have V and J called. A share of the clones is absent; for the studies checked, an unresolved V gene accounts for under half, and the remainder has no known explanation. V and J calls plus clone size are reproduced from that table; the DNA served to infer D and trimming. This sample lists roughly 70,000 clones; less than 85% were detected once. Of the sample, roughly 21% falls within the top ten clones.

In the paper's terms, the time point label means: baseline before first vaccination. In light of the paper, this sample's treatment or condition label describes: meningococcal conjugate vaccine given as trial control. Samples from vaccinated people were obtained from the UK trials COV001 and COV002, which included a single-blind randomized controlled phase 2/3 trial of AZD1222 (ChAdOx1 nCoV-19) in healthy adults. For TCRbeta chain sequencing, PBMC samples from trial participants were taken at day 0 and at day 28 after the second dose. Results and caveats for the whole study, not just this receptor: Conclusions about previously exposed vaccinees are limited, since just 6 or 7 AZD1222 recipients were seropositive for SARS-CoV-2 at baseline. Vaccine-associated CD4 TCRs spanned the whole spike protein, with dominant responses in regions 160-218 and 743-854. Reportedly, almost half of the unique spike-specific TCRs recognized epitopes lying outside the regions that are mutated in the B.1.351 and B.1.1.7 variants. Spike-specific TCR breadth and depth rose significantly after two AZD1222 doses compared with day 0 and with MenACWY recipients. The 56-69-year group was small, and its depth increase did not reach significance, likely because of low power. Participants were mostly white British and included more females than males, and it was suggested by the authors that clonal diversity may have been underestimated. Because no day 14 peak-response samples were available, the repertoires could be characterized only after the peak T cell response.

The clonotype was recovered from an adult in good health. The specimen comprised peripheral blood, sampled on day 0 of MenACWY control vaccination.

This receptor carries the CDR3 CASSQDGGTGTDTQYF. The sequenced DNA: TGTGCCAGCAGCCAAGACGGGGGCACAGGCACAGATACGCAGTATTTT. The sequence links TRBV14 to TRBJ2-3; the D element could tentatively be TRBD1 or TRBD2, as 6 bases agree for each. Taken from cysteine to phenylalanine, the CDR3 has 16 residues. The retained sequence is limited to the CDR3, 48 bases, with the frame set at the first base. V loses 0 bases of germline sequence and J loses 1 base, and the interval between the two ends is 11 bases. The germline V gene sets CDR1 to SGHDN and CDR2 to FVKESK.